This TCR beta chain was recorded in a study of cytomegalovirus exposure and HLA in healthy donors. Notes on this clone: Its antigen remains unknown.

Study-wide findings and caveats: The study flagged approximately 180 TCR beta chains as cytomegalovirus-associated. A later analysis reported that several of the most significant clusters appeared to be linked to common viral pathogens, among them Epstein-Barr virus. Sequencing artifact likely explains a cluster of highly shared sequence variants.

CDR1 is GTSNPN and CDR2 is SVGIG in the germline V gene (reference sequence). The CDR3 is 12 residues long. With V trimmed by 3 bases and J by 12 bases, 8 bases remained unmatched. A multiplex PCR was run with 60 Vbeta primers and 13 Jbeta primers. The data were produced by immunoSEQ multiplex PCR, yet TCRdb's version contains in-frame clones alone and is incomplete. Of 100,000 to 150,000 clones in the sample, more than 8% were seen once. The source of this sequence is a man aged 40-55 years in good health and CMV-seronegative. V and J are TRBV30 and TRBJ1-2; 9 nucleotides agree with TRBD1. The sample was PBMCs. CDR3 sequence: CAWRRGQGINTF. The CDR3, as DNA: TGTGCCTGGAGGCGGGGACAGGGAATCAACACCTTC.